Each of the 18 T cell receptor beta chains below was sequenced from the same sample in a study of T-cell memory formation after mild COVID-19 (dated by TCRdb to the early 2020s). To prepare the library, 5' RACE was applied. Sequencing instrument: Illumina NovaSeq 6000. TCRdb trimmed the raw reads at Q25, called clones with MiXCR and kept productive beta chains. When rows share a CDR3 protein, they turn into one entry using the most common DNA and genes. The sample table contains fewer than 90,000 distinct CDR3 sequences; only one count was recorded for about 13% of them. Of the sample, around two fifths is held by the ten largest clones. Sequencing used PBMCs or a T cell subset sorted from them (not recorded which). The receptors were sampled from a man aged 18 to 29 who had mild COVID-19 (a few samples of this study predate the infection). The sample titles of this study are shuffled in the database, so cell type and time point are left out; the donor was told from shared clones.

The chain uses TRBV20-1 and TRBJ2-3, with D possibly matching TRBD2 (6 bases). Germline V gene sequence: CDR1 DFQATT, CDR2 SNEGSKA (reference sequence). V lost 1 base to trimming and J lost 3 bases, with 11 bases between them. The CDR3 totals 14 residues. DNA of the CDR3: TGCAGTGCTAGAGGGGGGGACGGGACAGATACGCAGTATTTT. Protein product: CSARGGDGTDTQYF.

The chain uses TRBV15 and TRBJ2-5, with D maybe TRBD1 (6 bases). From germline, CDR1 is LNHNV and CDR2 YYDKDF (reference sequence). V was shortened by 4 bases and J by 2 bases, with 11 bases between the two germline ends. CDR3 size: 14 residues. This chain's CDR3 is CATSTGALQETQYF. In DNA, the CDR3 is TGTGCCACCAGCACAGGGGCGTTACAAGAGACCCAGTACTTC.

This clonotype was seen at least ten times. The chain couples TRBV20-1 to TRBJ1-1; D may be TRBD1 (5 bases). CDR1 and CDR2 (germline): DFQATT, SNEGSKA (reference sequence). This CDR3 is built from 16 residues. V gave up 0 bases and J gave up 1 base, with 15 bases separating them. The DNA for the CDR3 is TGCAGTGCTAGAGATCGAGGGGAACTGGCGAACACTGAAGCTTTCTTT. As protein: CSARDRGELANTEAFF.

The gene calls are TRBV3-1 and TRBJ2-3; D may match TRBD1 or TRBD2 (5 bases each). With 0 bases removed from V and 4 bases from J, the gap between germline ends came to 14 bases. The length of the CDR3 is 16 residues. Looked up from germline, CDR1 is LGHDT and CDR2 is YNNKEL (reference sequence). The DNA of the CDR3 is TGTGCCAGCAGCCAAGATCGTGGGACGGGTGCAGATACGCAGTATTTT. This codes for CASSQDRGTGADTQYF.

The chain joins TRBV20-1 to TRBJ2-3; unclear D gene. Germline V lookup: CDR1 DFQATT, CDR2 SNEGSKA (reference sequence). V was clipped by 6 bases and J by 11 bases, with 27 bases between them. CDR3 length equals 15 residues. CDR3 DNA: TGCAGTGCGGAAGTGTTAGCTCTCGGCCTATCATTGCAGTATTTT. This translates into CSAEVLALGLSLQYF.

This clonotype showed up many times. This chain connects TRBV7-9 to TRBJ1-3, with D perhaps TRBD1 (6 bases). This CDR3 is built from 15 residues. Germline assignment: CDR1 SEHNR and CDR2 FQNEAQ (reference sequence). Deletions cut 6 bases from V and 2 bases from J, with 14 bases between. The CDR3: CASSGQNSAGNTIYF. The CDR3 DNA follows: TGTGCCAGCAGTGGACAGAATTCAGCTGGAAACACCATATATTTT.

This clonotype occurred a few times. The CDR3 reads CSASGEAYNEQFF. The CDR3 DNA is TGCAGTGCTAGCGGGGAGGCCTACAATGAGCAGTTCTTC. The V call is TRBV20-1, the J call TRBJ2-1; maybe TRBD2 (6 bases). This CDR3 spans 13 amino acids. Trimming removed 3 bases at V and 2 bases at J, with 8 bases between. Germline values: CDR1 DFQATT, CDR2 SNEGSKA (reference sequence).

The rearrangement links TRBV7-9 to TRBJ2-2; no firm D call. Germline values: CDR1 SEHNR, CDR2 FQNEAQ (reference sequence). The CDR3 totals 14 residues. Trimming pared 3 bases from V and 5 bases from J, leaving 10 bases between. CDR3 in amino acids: CASSFQDPTGELFF. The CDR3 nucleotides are TGTGCCAGCAGCTTCCAGGATCCAACCGGGGAGCTGTTTTTT. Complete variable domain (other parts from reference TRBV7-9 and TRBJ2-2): DTGVSQNPRHKITKRGQNVTFRCDPISEHNRLYWYRQTLGQGPEFLTYFQNEAQLEKSRLLSDRFSAERPKGSFSTLEIQRTEQGDSAMYLCASSFQDPTGELFFGEGSRLTVL.

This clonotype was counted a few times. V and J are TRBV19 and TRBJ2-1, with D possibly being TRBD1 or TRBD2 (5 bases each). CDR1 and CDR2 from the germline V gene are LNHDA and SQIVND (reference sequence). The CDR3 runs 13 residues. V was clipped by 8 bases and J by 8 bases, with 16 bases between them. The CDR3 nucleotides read TGTGCCAGTGCTCCTTACGGGGCCTATGAGCAGTTCTTC. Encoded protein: CASAPYGAYEQFF.

The CDR3 loop is CASSPGTSIETQYF. The CDR3 DNA reads as TGTGCCAGCAGCCCCGGGACTAGTATCGAGACCCAGTACTTC. The genes are TRBV6-2 or TRBV6-3 and TRBJ2-5; 8 positions agree with TRBD2. The germline gives CDR1 MNHEY, CDR2 SVGEGT. V lost 6 bases to trimming and J lost 5 bases; unmatched junction nucleotides: 8. This CDR3 is built from 14 residues.

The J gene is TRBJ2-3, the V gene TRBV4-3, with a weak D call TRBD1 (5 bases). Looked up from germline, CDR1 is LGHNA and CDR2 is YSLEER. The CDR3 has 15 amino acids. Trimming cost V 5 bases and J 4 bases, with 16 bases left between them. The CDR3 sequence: CASSWGNPRADTQYF. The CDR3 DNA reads TGCGCCAGCAGCTGGGGCAACCCCAGGGCAGATACGCAGTATTTT.

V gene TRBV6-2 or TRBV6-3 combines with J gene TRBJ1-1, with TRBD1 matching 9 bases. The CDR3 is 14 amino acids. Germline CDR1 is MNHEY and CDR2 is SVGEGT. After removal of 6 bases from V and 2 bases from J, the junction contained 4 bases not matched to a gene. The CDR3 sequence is CASSRDRVNTEAFF. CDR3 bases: TGTGCCAGCAGCCGGGACAGGGTTAACACTGAAGCTTTCTTT.

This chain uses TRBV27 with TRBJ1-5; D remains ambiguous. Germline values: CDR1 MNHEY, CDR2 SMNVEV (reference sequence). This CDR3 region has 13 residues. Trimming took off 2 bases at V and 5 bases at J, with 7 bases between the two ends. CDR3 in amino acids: CASSLRLDQPQHF. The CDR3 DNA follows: TGTGCCAGCAGTTTAAGGTTAGATCAGCCCCAGCATTTT.

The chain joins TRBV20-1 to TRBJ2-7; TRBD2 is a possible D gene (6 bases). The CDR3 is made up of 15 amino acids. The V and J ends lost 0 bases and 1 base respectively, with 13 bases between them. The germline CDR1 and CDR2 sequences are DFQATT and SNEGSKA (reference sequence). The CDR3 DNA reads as TGCAGTGCTAGAGATCGAGGAGGGAGATCCTACGAGCAGTACTTC. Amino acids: CSARDRGGRSYEQYF.

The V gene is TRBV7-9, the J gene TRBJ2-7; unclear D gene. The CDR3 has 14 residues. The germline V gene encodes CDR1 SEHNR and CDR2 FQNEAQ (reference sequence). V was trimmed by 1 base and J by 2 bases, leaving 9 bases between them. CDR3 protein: CASSLDRLPYEQYF. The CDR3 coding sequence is TGTGCCAGCAGCTTAGATAGGCTTCCCTACGAGCAGTACTTC.

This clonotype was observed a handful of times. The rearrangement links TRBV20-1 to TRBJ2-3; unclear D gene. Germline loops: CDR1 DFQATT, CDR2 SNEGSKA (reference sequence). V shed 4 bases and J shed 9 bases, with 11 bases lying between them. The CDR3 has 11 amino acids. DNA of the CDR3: TGCAGTGCTAAGCCTGCTGGGACGCAGTATTTT. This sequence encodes CSAKPAGTQYF.

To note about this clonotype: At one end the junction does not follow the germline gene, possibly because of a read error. CDR3 nucleotides: TGTGCCAGCAGTCTATCAACTCGGACCAAGCAGTACTTC. It is translated as CASSLSTRTKQYF. The chain has TRBV27 and TRBJ2-7; no clear D gene. Germline assignment: CDR1 MNHEY and CDR2 SMNVEV (reference sequence). This CDR3 comprises 13 residues.

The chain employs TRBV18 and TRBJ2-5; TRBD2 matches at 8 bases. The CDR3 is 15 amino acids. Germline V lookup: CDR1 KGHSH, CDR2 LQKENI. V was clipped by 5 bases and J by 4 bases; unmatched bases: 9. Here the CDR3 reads CASSSTAGLVETQYF. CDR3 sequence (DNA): TGTGCCAGCTCATCAACTGCGGGACTAGTAGAGACCCAGTACTTC.